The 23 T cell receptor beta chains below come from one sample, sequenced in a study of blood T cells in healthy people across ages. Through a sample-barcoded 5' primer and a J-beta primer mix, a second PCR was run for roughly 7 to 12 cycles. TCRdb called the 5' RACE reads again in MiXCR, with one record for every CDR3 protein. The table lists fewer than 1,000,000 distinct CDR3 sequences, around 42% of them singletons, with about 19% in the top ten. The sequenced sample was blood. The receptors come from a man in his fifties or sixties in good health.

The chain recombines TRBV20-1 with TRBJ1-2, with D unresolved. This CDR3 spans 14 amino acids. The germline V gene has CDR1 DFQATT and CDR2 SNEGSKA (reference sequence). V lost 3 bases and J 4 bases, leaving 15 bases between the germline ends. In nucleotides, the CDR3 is TGCAGTGCTAGTTTACCCGGGCAGCCCTATGGCTACACCTTC. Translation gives CSASLPGQPYGYTF.

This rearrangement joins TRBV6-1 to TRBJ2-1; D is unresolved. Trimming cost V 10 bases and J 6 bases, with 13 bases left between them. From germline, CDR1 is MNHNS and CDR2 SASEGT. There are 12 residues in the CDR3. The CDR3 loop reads CAITSRGNEQFF. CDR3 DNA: TGTGCCATCACTTCGCGAGGCAATGAGCAGTTCTTC.

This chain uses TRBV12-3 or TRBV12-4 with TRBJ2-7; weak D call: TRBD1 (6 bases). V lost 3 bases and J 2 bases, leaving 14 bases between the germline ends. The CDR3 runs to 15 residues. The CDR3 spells CASSFSKQGTYEQYF. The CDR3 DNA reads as TGTGCCAGCAGTTTTAGCAAGCAGGGGACCTACGAGCAGTACTTC.

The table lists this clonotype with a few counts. This CDR3 reads CASSFSGNNEQFF. CDR3 nucleotides: TGTGCCAGCAGTTTTTCTGGAAATAATGAGCAGTTCTTC. V is TRBV12-3 or TRBV12-4 and J is TRBJ2-1; D is ambiguous. The CDR3 covers 13 residues. V lost 3 bases and J 7 bases, leaving 10 bases between the germline ends.

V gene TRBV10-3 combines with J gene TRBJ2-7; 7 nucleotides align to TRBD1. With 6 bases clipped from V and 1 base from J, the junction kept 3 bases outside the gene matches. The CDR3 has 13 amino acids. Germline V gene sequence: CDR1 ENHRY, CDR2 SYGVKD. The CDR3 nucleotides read TGTGCCATCAGACAGGGGCCATCCTACGAGCAGTACTTC. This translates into CAIRQGPSYEQYF.

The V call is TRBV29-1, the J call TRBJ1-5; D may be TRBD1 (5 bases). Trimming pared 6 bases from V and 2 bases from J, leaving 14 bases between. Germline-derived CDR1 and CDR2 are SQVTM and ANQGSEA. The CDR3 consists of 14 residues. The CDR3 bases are TGCAGCGTCAAAGCAGGGCCTGGCAATCAGCCCCAGCATTTT. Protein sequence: CSVKAGPGNQPQHF.

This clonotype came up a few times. CDR3 sequence (DNA): TGTGCCAGCTCACCAAGGGCTGGTACGCAGTATTTT. Protein sequence: CASSPRAGTQYF. This chain uses TRBV18 with TRBJ2-3; no firm D call. The germline V gene encodes CDR1 KGHSH and CDR2 LQKENI. The CDR3 is 12 amino acids. V dropped 2 bases and J dropped 8 bases, with 8 bases sitting between them.

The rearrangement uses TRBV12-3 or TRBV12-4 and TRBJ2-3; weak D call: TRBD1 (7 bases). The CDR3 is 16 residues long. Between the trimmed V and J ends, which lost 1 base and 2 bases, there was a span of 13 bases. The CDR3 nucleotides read TGTGCCAGCAGTTTAGAAGGCAGGGGGGACACAGATACGCAGTATTTT. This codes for CASSLEGRGDTDTQYF.

Here the CDR3 reads CASSHQLAGAHNEQFF. The DNA of the CDR3 is TGTGCCAGCAGCCACCAACTAGCGGGGGCGCACAATGAGCAGTTCTTC. The chain carries TRBV14 and TRBJ2-1; TRBD2 matches 11 bases. Looked up from germline, CDR1 is SGHDN and CDR2 is FVKESK. V lost 3 bases to trimming and J lost 5 bases; unmatched junction nucleotides: 6. The CDR3 is 16 residues long.

Here the CDR3 reads CASGHGSSGASNEQFF. As DNA, the CDR3 is TGTGCCAGCGGGCACGGGTCTAGCGGGGCGAGCAATGAGCAGTTCTTC. The chain employs TRBV6-5 and TRBJ2-1, with 9 positions matching TRBD2. Trimming removed 8 bases from V and 6 bases from J; junction bases left unmatched: 14. The CDR3 is 16 residues long. CDR1 and CDR2 (germline): MNHEY, SVGAGI.

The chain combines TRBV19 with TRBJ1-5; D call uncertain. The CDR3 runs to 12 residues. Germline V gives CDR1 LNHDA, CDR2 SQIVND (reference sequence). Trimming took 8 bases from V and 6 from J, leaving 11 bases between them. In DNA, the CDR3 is TGTGCCAGTGCTATAGGGATTCAGCCCCAGCATTTT. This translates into CASAIGIQPQHF.

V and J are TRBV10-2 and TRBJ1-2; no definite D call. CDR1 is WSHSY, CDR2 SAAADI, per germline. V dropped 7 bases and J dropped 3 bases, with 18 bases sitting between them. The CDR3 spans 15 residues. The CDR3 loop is CASKAVSSFDYGYTF. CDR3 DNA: TGCGCCAGCAAAGCAGTCAGCTCCTTCGACTATGGCTACACCTTC.

As DNA, the CDR3 is TGTGCCGCACGGGGGGGGGTTCAAGAGACCCAGTACTTC. Its protein is CAARGGVQETQYF. The J gene is TRBJ2-5, the V gene TRBV6-5; 8 bases align to TRBD2. Germline V gene data show CDR1 as MNHEY and CDR2 as SVGAGI. This CDR3 has 13 amino acids. V dropped 11 bases and J dropped 2; count of bases not matched to a gene: 7.

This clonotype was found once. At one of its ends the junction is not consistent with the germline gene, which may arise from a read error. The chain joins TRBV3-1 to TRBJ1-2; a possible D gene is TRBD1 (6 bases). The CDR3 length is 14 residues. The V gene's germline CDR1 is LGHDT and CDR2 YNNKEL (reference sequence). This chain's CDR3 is CASSQAGQSGGYAF. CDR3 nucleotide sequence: TGTGCCAGCAGCCAAGCGGGACAATCCGGGGGCTACGCCTTC.

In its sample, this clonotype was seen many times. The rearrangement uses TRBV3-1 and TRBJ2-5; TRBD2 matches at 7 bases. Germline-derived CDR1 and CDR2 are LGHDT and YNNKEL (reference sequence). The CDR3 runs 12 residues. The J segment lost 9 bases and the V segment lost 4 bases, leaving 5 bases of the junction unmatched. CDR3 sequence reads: CASSPSGRAQYF. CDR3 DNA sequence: TGTGCCAGCAGCCCCAGTGGGAGGGCCCAGTACTTC.

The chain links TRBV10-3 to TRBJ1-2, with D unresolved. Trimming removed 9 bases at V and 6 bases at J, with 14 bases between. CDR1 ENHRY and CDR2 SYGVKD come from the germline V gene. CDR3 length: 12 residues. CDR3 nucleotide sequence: TGTGCCATAGGATGGATGGCTGATGGCTACACCTTC. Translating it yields CAIGWMADGYTF.

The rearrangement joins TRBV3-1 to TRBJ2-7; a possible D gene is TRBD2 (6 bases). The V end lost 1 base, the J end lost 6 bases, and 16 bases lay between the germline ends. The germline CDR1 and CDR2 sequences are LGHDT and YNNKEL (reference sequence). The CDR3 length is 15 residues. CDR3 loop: CASSQGTGDVAEQYF. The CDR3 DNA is TGTGCCAGCAGCCAAGGTACGGGGGATGTCGCCGAGCAGTACTTC.

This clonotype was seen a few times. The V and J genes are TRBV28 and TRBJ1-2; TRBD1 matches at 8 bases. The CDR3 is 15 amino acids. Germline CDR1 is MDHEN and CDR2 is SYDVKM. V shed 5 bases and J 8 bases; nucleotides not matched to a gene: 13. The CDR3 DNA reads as TGTGCCAGCAGTACAGGGGGGTCGGGAGGGCCCGGCTACACCTTC. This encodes CASSTGGSGGPGYTF.

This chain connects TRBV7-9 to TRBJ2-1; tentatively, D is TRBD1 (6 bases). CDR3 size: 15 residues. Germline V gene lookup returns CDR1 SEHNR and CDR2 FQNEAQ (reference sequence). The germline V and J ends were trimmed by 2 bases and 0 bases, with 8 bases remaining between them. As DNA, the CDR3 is TGTGCCAGCAGCTTAACAGGGAACTCCTACAATGAGCAGTTCTTC. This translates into CASSLTGNSYNEQFF. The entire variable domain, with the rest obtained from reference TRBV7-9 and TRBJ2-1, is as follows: DTGVSQNPRHKITKRGQNVTFRCDPISEHNRLYWYRQTLGQGPEFLTYFQNEAQLEKSRLLSDRFSAERPKGSFSTLEIQRTEQGDSAMYLCASSLTGNSYNEQFFGPGTRLTVL.

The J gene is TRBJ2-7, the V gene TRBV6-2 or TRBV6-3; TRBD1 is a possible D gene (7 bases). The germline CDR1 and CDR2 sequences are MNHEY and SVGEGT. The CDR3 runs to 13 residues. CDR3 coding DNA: TGTGCTCACGGGCGGGACAGCTCCTACGAGCAGTACTTC. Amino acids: CAHGRDSSYEQYF.

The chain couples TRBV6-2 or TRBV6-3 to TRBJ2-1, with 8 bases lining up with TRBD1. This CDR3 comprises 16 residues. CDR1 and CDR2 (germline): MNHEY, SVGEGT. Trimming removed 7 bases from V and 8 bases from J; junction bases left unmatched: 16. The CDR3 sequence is CASTKGPATGEDEQFF. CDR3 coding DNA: TGTGCCAGCACCAAAGGTCCGGCGACAGGGGAGGATGAGCAGTTCTTC.

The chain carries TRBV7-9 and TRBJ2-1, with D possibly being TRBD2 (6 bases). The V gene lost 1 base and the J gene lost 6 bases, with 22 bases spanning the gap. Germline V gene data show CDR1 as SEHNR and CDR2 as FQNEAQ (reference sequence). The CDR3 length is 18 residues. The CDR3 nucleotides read TGTGCCAGCAGCTTAGATTGGTCTGGCGGGGAGTACTTCAATGAGCAGTTCTTC. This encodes CASSLDWSGGEYFNEQFF.

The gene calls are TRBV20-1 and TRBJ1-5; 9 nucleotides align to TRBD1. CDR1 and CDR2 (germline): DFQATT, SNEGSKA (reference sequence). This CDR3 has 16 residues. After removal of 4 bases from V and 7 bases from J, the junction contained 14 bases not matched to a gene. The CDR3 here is CSAKSGTGTQGQPQHF. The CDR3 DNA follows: TGCAGTGCTAAGAGCGGGACAGGGACTCAAGGGCAGCCCCAGCATTTT.